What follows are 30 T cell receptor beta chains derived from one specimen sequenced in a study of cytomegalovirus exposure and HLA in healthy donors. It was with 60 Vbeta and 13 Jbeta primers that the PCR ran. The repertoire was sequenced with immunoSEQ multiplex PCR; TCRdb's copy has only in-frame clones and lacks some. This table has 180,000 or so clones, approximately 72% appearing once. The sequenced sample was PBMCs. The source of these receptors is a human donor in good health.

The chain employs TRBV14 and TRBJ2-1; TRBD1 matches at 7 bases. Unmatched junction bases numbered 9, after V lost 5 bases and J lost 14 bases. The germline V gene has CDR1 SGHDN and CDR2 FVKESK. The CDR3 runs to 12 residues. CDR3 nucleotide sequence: TGTGCCAGCAGCGTGGACAGGATTAGTAAGTTCTTC. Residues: CASSVDRISKFF.

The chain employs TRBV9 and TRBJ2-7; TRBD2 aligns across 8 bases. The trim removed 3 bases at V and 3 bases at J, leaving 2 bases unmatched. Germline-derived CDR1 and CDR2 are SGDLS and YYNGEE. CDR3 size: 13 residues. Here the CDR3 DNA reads TGTGCCAGCAGCGGTAGCGGGGACTACGAGCAGTACTTC. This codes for CASSGSGDYEQYF. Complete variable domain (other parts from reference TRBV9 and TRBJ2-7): DSGVTQTPKHLITATGQRVTLRCSPRSGDLSVYWYQQSLDQGLQFLIQYYNGEERAKGNILERFSAQQFPDLHSELNLSSLELGDSALYFCASSGSGDYEQYFGPGTRLTVT.

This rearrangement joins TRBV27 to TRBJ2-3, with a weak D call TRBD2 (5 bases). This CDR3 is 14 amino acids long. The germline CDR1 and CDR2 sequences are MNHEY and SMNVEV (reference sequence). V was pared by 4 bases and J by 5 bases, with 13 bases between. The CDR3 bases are TGTGCCAGCAGTTGGGGTGGGAGTGGAGATACGCAGTATTTT. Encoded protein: CASSWGGSGDTQYF.

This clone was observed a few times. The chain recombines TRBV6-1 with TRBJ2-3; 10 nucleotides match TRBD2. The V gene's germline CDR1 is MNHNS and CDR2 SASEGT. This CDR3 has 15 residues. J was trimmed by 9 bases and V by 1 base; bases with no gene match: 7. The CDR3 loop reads CASSEVSSGGRTQYF. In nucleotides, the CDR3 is TGTGCCAGCAGTGAAGTGTCTAGCGGGGGACGGACGCAGTATTTT.

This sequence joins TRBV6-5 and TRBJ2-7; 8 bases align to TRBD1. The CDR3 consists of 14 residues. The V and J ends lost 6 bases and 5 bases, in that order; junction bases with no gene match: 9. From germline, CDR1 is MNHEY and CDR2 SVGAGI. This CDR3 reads CASSGRQGRNEQYF. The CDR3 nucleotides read TGTGCCAGCAGCGGCCGACAGGGGAGGAACGAGCAGTACTTC.

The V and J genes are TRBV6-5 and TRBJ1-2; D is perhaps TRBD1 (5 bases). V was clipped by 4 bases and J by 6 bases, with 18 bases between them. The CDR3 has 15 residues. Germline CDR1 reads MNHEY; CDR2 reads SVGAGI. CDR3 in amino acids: CASSFTLQALDGYTF. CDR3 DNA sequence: TGTGCCAGCAGTTTCACACTACAGGCGTTGGATGGCTACACCTTC.

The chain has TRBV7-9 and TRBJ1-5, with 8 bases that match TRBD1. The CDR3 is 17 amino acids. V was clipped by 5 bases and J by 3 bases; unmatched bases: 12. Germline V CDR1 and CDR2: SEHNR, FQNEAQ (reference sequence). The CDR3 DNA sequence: TGTGCCAGCAGCCCCTCCGGGACAGGCGCCGACAATCAGCCCCAGCATTTT. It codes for CASSPSGTGADNQPQHF.

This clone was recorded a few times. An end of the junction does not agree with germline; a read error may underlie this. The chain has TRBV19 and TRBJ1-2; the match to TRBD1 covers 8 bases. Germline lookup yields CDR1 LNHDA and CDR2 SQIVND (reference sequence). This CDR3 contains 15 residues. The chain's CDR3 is CASMKGTGGNNGYPF. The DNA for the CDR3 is TGTGCCAGTATGAAGGGGACAGGTGGGAATAATGGCTACCCCTTC.

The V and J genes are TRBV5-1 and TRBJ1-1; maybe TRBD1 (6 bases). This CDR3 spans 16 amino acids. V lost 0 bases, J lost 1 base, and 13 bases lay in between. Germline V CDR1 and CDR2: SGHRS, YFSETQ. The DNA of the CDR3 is TGCGCCAGCAGCTTGGTCCCCGGGACAAGGAACACTGAAGCTTTCTTT. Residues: CASSLVPGTRNTEAFF.

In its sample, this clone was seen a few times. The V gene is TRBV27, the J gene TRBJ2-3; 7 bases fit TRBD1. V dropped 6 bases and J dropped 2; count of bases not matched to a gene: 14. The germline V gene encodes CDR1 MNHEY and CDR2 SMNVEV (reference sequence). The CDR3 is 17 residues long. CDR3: CASRRTGALPFTDTQYF. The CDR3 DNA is TGTGCCAGCAGAAGGACAGGAGCCCTTCCTTTCACAGATACGCAGTATTTT.

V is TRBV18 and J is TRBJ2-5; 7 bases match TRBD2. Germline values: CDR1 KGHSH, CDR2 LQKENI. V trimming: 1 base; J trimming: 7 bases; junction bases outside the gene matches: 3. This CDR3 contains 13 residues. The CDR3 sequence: CASSPLWEGTQYF. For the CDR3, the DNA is TGTGCCAGCTCACCACTTTGGGAGGGGACCCAGTACTTC. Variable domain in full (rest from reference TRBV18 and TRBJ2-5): NAGVMQNPRHLVRRRGQEARLRCSPMKGHSHVYWYRQLPEEGLKFMVYLQKENIIDESGMPKERFSAEFPKEGPSILRIQQVVRGDSAAYFCASSPLWEGTQYFGPGTRLLVL.

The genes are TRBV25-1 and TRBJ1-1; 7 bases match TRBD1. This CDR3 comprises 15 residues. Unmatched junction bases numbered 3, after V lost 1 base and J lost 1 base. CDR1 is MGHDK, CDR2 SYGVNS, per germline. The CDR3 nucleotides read TGTGCCAGCAGTGAATTTAACAGGGGGAACACTGAAGCTTTCTTT. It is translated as CASSEFNRGNTEAFF. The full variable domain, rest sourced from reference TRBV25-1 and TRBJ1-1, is EADIYQTPRYLVIGTGKKITLECSQTMGHDKMYWYQQDPGMELHLIHYSYGVNSTEKGDLSSESTVSRIRTEHFPLTLESARPSHTSQYLCASSEFNRGNTEAFFGQGTRLTVV.

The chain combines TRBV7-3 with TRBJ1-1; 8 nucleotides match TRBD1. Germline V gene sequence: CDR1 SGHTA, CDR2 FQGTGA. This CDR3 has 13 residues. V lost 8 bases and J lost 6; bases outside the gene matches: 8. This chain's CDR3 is CASAWGQAAEAFF. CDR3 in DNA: TGTGCCAGCGCGTGGGGACAGGCCGCTGAAGCTTTCTTT.

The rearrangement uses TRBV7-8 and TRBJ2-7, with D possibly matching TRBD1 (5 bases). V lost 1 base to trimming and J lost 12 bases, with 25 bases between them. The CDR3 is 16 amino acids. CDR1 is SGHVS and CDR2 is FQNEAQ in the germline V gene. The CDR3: CASSLVFTGRPQGRYF. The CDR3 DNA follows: TGTGCCAGCAGCTTAGTTTTCACAGGTAGGCCTCAAGGGCGGTACTTC. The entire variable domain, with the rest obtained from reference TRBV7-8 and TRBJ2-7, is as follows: GAGVSQSPRYKVAKRGQDVALRCDPISGHVSLFWYQQALGQGPEFLTYFQNEAQLDKSGLPSDRFFAERPEGSVSTLKIQRTQQEDSAVYLCASSLVFTGRPQGRYFGPGTRLTVT.

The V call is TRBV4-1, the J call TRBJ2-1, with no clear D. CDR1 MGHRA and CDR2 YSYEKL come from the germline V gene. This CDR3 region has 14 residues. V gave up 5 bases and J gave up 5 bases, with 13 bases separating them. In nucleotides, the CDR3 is TGCGCCAGCAGCGGGTCAGCACAGCACAATGAGCAGTTCTTC. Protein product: CASSGSAQHNEQFF.

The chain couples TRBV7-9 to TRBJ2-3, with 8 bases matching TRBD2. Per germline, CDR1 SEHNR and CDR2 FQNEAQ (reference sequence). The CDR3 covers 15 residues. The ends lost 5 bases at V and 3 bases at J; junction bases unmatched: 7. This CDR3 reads CASSPRLARTDTQYF. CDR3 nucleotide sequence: TGTGCCAGCAGCCCGCGACTAGCGCGAACAGATACGCAGTATTTT.

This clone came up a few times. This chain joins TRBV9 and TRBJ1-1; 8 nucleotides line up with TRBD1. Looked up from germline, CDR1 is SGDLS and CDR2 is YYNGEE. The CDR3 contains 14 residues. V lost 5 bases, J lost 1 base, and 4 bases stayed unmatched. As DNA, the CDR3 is TGTGCCAGCAGTAGACAGGGGCAGAACACTGAAGCTTTCTTT. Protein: CASSRQGQNTEAFF.

The CDR3 DNA sequence: TGTGCCAGCAGACTAAATGGTGATCAGCCCCAGCATTTT. The encoded protein is CASRLNGDQPQHF. J is TRBJ1-5 and V is TRBV6-5; D uncertain. CDR1 and CDR2 from the germline V gene are MNHEY and SVGAGI. This CDR3 comprises 13 residues. Trimming pared 6 bases from V and 5 bases from J, leaving 11 bases between.

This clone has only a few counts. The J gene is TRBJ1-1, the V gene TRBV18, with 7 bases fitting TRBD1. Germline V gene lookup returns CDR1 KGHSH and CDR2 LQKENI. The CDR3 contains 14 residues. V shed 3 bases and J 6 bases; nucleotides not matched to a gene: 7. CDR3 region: CASSPQTGSAEAFF. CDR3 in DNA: TGTGCCAGCTCACCTCAGACAGGGAGCGCTGAAGCTTTCTTT. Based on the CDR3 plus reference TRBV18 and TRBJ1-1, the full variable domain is NAGVMQNPRHLVRRRGQEARLRCSPMKGHSHVYWYRQLPEEGLKFMVYLQKENIIDESGMPKERFSAEFPKEGPSILRIQQVVRGDSAAYFCASSPQTGSAEAFFGQGTRLTVV.

CDR3 sequence: CASSKAREETEAFF. The CDR3 DNA sequence: TGTGCCAGCAGTAAAGCCCGGGAGGAGACTGAAGCTTTCTTT. The rearrangement uses TRBV6-5 and TRBJ1-1; the D is unclear. Germline V CDR1 and CDR2: MNHEY, SVGAGI. This CDR3 comprises 14 residues. V was cut by 5 bases and J by 5 bases, with 15 bases left in between.

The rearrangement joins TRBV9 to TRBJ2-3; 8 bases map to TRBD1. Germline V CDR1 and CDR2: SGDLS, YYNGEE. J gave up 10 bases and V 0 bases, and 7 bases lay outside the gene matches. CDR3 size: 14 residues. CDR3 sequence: CASSVATGGNSQYF. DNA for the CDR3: TGTGCCAGCAGCGTAGCTACAGGGGGAAACTCGCAGTATTTT.

The CDR3 loop reads CAWTDRQNTEAFF. Written as DNA, the CDR3 is TGTGCCTGGACGGACAGGCAGAACACTGAAGCTTTCTTT. V usage is TRBV30 and J usage is TRBJ1-1, with 7 bases aligning to TRBD1. Per germline, CDR1 GTSNPN and CDR2 SVGIG (reference sequence). The V and J ends lost 4 bases and 1 base, in that order; junction bases with no gene match: 3. CDR3 size: 13 residues.

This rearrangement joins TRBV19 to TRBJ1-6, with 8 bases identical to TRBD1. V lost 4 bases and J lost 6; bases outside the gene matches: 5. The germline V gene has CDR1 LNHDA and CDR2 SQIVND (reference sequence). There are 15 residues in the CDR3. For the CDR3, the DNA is TGTGCCAGTAGTACCCGACAGGGGAGTAATTCACCCCTCCACTTT. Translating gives CASSTRQGSNSPLHF.

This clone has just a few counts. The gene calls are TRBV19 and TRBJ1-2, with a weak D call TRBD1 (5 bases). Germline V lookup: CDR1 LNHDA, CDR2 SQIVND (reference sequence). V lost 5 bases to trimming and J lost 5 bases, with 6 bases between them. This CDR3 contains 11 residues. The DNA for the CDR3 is TGTGCCAGTAGTCAGGGTTATGGCTACACCTTC. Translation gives CASSQGYGYTF.

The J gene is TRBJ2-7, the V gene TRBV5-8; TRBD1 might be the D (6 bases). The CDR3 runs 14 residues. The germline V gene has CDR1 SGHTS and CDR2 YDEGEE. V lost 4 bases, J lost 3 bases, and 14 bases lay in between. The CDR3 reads CASSPPGVGYEQYF. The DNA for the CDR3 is TGTGCCAGCAGCCCCCCAGGGGTGGGCTACGAGCAGTACTTC.

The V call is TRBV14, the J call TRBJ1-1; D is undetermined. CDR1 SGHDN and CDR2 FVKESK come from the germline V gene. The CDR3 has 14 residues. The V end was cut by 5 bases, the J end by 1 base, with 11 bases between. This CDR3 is CASSTAQENTEAFF. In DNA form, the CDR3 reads TGTGCCAGCAGCACCGCCCAGGAGAACACTGAAGCTTTCTTT.

The CDR3: CASSRQAAFYEQYF. In nucleotides, the CDR3 is TGTGCCAGCAGCCGGCAGGCAGCTTTCTACGAGCAGTACTTC. This chain uses TRBV5-5 with TRBJ2-7; no definite D call. V shed 4 bases and J shed 3 bases, with 14 bases lying between them. This CDR3 is built from 14 residues. Per germline, CDR1 SGHKS and CDR2 YYEKEE (reference sequence).

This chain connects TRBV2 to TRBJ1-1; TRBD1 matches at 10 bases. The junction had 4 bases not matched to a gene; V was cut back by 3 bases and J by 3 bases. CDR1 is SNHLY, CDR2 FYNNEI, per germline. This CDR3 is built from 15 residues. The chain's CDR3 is CASSEWGTGDTEAFF. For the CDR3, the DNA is TGTGCCAGCAGTGAGTGGGGGACAGGGGACACTGAAGCTTTCTTT.

CDR3 DNA sequence: TGTGCCAGCAGCACGGACAGGGGGTCTGAAAAACTGTTTTTT. Amino acids: CASSTDRGSEKLFF. The gene calls are TRBV5-4 and TRBJ1-4; 10 bases line up with TRBD1. Germline V gene data show CDR1 as SGHNT and CDR2 as YYREEE (reference sequence). The CDR3 has 14 amino acids. Losses at the gene ends were 4 bases for V and 7 bases for J; bases not matched to a gene: 4.

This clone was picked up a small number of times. The CDR3, as DNA: TGTGCCAGCAGCCTTAGGGGGGGGCCGTACGAGCAGTACTTC. Protein: CASSLRGGPYEQYF. The chain links TRBV7-6 to TRBJ2-7; D possibly corresponds to TRBD2 (7 bases). Looked up from germline, CDR1 is SGHVS and CDR2 is FNYEAQ. Trimming stripped 5 bases from V and 4 bases from J, with 15 bases between. The CDR3 is 14 residues long. Using reference TRBV7-6 and TRBJ2-7 for the parts outside the CDR3, the full variable domain is GAGVSQSPRYKVTKRGQDVALRCDPISGHVSLYWYRQALGQGPEFLTYFNYEAQQDKSGLPNDRFSAERPEGSISTLTIQRTEQRDSAMYRCASSLRGGPYEQYFGPGTRLTVT.